This record looks at one T cell receptor beta chain sequence and its context. The antigen it recognizes is unknown. Within one base of it there is no much larger clone, and no base qualities were kept. To prepare the library, the immunoSEQ multiplex PCR assay was applied. For the multiplex PCR, a mixture combining 60 forward primers for TCR Vbeta segments and 13 reverse primers for TCR Jbeta segments was used. A multiplex PCR assay on genomic DNA amplified the CDR3 region of rearranged TCR beta genes. The amplified TCR beta libraries were sequenced on the Illumina HiSeq System as 87-base-pair reads. As for the original processing: Across the roughly 600 repertoires, a later analysis counted some 81 million unique TCR beta chains, some 11 million of which were shared by at least two donors. Raw reads were error-corrected and collapsed into unique sequences by a nearest-neighbor algorithm in which closely related sequences were merged to remove PCR and sequencing errors. To assign V, D and J gene segments, CDR3 sequences were aligned to IMGT reference sequences. For a sequence to be retained, at least a six-nucleotide match to both a V gene segment and a J gene segment was required. Rearrangements were called productive when the CDR3 lacked stop codons and stayed in frame with V and J; all others were non-productive. Following IMGT convention, CDR3 was defined as the stretch from the second conserved V-encoded cysteine up to the conserved J-encoded phenylalanine. The earlier analysis of 587 of the donors excluded sequences that lacked an unambiguous match to a single V gene segment. An earlier analysis of 550 to 650 of the donors classified V segments as functional when productive rearrangements were above 56.7% and as segregating when the standard deviation between donors was above 5%. A statistical classification framework was developed to diagnose cytomegalovirus status using the catalog of TCR beta chain sequences. In a later analysis, TCR nucleotide sequences were compared against IMGT/GENE-DB human TR gene sequences so that V and J genes could be assigned. In a later analysis, CDR3 sequences and most-parsimonious VDJ recombination scenarios were assigned using the TCRdist pipeline. In a later analysis, each TCR beta chain was defined by its CDR3 amino acid sequence together with its V-gene family, and reads without a unique V-gene family were excluded. In a later analysis, 500 to 650 highly shared, low-generation-probability nucleotide sequences were removed to address suspected cross-contamination and a sequencing artifact. In a later analysis, a clonal expansion index for each public chain was calculated from normalized within-repertoire ranks of inferred template counts. In a later analysis, generation probabilities were computed using a VDJ recombination model fitted to out-of-frame rearrangements, and the results were checked against IGoR. A later analysis scored TCR-TCR, TCR-HLA and TCR-CMV co-occurrence with hypergeometric tests, applying a repertoire-size bias correction to TCR pairs. False discovery rates were estimated in a later analysis by permuting HLA or CMV assignments 20 times. A later analysis grouped co-occurring TCRs with DBSCAN, adding TCRdist sequence similarity when clustering within HLA-allele-positive subsets. Co-occurrence clustering excluded repertoires with fewer than 30,000 or more than 120,000 public chains, plus five with anomalous nucleotide sharing. Entries here come from immuneACCESS through TCRdb and include only in-frame sequences with V and J called. Some clones fail to appear in such tables; in the studies checked, an unresolved V gene covers under half of the shortfall, and the cause of the remainder is unknown. V and J calls and clone size are copied from that table; D and trimming were computed from the DNA. This sample gives about 180,000 clones in total; approximately 80% of them show up just once. The ten largest clones capture 4% to 6% of the sample.

The data stem from a study of cytomegalovirus exposure and HLA in healthy donors (dated by TCRdb to between 2016 and 2019). The study in broad terms: An earlier analysis of 587 of the donors reported more than 250 Gb of sequence data and 100 million to 140 million unique TCR beta sequences from about 180 million T cells. The number of donors typed differed by locus, with about 629-630 for A, B, C, DRB1 and DQB1, around 560 for DQA1, 600 to 610 for DPA1, and around 430 for DPB1. In addition to the first cohort of approximately 670 subjects, a separate validation cohort of 120 different subjects was used. An earlier analysis of 587 of the donors used high-throughput TCR beta sequencing to judge whether each TCR beta V gene segment behaved as functional or pseudogenic. The study aimed to test whether cataloging public T cell receptors could reveal signatures of past pathogen exposure. Because of strong linkage in the cohort, roughly five DR-DQ haplotypes were treated as single units for association and clustering. In the later analysis, no new phenotypic data were used to find candidate immune exposures; instead, reliance was placed on TCR beta sequences and their occurrence across donors. The study combined high-throughput TCR immunosequencing, statistical association of individual TCRs with disease status, and machine learning to predict cytomegalovirus infection status. The study used immunosequencing to profile the T cell repertoires of around 600 subjects and linked those repertoires to cytomegalovirus serostatus. Every discovery cohort repertoire had been produced on one sequencing platform. A later analysis re-analyzed previously published TCR beta repertoires from roughly 690 donors and added high-resolution HLA genotyping to study TCR occurrence patterns. Among under 450 genotyped donors of the cohort, an average of about 240,000 unique TCR beta nucleotide sequences were sequenced per donor, around 20% of them non-productive. Genome-wide SNP genotypes for about 60% of the roughly 670 donors were used in a later genetic analysis, which treated that subset as a discovery cohort. Class I and class II HLA loci were covered by the typing at four-digit resolution. An early release covering approximately 600 HLA-typed donors comprised approximately 300 gigabases of sequencing data and 85 million or so unique TCR sequences. Of the 300 to 400 genotyped donors, around 81% fell in the genetic ancestry cluster associated with self-reported Caucasian donors. Donor age, sex, ethnicity and CMV serostatus were compiled alongside the repertoire data.

Taken from cysteine to phenylalanine, the CDR3 has 14 residues. Only the CDR3 DNA stays, 42 bases, in frame from base 1. Compared with germline, V lacks 4 bases and J lacks 1 base; bases without a gene match: 1. The germline V gene gives CDR1 as MGHDK and CDR2 as SYGVNS. The cohort comprised 550 to 700 healthy bone marrow donors. At the time of sampling, all cohort members were nominally healthy, though unrecorded immune exposures were likely present. The donor was CMV seronegative and was included in the group of about 400 seronegative cohort members. A peripheral blood sample was collected from each donor, and TCR beta sequencing was performed on peripheral blood mononuclear cells. Genomic DNA was extracted from the blood cell samples with the Qiagen DNeasy Blood Extraction Kit. General conclusions and limits of the study: In both the original and validation cohorts, the classifier was reported to diagnose cytomegalovirus status with high specificity and sensitivity. According to a later analysis, TCR association rates differed among HLA loci, with DRB1 alleles showing the most associated TCRs and HLA-C alleles showing the fewest. The earlier analysis of 450 to 700 of the donors excluded 15 to 20 rarely observed V segments, including chromosome 9 orphons, because counts were too low. The study gave a list of about 160 TCR beta chains associated with cytomegalovirus. An association between a missense DCLRE1C variant and V-gene and J-gene trimming of TCR beta chains was found in a later genetic analysis and replicated in an independent cohort. Compared with the approximately 670-donor mean, donors in an Asian-associated ancestry cluster had fewer N-insertions in productive TCRs, according to a later genetic analysis. Specific HLA alleles were associated with around 18,000 TCR beta sequences at a false discovery rate of 0.05 in a later analysis. In vitro tests confirmed that a few of the cytomegalovirus-associated TCR beta chains recognize cytomegalovirus antigens. Roughly uniform sequencing depth across donors was assumed in presence/absence analyses, although this assumption may not hold. Only TCR beta chains were sequenced in this cohort, and the absence of alpha or paired-chain data limited detectable features. Because some donors lacked HLA typing at each locus, the association tests relied only on the typed subset. A further reported finding was that TCR beta sequences accurately predicted the HLA-A and HLA-B alleles for most subjects in the first cohort. Linkage disequilibrium might explain the correlated functional status among segregating V segments, but an unknown experimental factor could not be excluded. A later analysis reported that several top co-occurrence clusters appeared linked to parvovirus B19, influenza, CMV and Epstein-Barr virus. In a later analysis, HLA-associated TCR beta chains showed more clonal expansion and lower generation probabilities than non-associated chains that were equally common. The 87-base-pair reads could not distinguish some IMGT-functional V segments, including TRBV6-2 and TRBV6-3, so those segments were excluded. While some public TCRs were present in many individuals, most TCR sequences turned up only very rarely across donors. In an earlier analysis of 450 to 750 of the donors, most TCR beta V segments appeared in productive rearrangements about 90% or about 30% of the time, broadly matching IMGT annotations. In a later analysis, most CMV-associated TCR beta chains were found to appear HLA-restricted, with HLA associations seemingly driven largely by CMV exposure. A cluster of highly shared sequence variants was judged likely to represent a technical artifact of the sequencing pipeline. Strong co-occurrence of HLA alleles, especially DR and DQ, made assigning TCR associations to individual alleles difficult. It was suggested by the authors that the approach could potentially be generalized to other disease states and immunological phenotypes. CMV serostatus was the only immune exposure information available for the cohort.

The receptor chain draws on TRBV25-1 and TRBJ2-4, and 7 bases in between align with TRBD1. The sequencing sample was made of PBMCs. This clonotype was obtained from a man between 18 and 35 years old in good health and CMV-seronegative. Here the CDR3 is given as CASSGGQAKNIQYF. The DNA is as follows: TGTGCCAGCAGTGGGGGACAGGCCAAAAACATTCAGTACTTC. This CDR3, with the reference TRBV25-1 and TRBJ2-4 proteins standing in past its ends, gives the full variable domain EADIYQTPRYLVIGTGKKITLECSQTMGHDKMYWYQQDPGMELHLIHYSYGVNSTEKGDLSSESTVSRIRTEHFPLTLESARPSHTSQYLCASSGGQAKNIQYFGAGTRLSVL.